Listed below are T cell receptor beta chains from one sample, sequenced in a study of T cell responses to AZD1222 COVID-19 vaccine. Measured with immunoSEQ multiplex PCR; TCRdb has only the in-frame clones, and not every one. The sample gives roughly 170,000 clones, approximately 86% of which show up once; 0.49% is in the top ten. The sequencing here drew on peripheral blood, taken on day 0 of AZD1222 vaccination. Source of these receptors: an adult in good health. CDR3s include the opening cysteine and the closing phenylalanine or tryptophan. Fields, in order: V gene, D gene, J gene, CDR3 protein, CDR3 DNA. A D gene is named only where the DNA matches it firmly.

TRBV18	TRBD1	TRBJ1-5	CASSKGQGRDSNQPQHF	TGTGCCAGCTCAAAGGGACAGGGAAGGGATAGCAATCAGCCCCAGCATTTT
TRBV9	.	TRBJ1-2	CASSVLGIDYGYTF	TGTGCCAGCAGCGTACTCGGGATAGACTATGGCTACACCTTC
TRBV27	TRBD2	TRBJ2-1	CASSPLAGVRGEQFF	TGTGCCAGCAGTCCCCTAGCGGGAGTGAGGGGGGAGCAGTTCTTC
TRBV11-2	.	TRBJ2-7	CASSPYSLPNSYEQYF	TGTGCCAGCAGCCCCTACTCCTTGCCTAACTCCTACGAGCAGTACTTC
TRBV6-5	.	TRBJ1-1	CASSTGPMTEAFF	TGTGCCAGCAGTACAGGACCGATGACTGAAGCTTTCTTT
TRBV3-1/TRBV3-2	.	TRBJ2-1	CASSVPARRNEQFF	TGTGCCAGCAGCGTTCCCGCTAGGAGAAATGAGCAGTTCTTC
TRBV9	.	TRBJ2-3	CASSSSNGNTDTQYF	TGTGCCAGCAGCAGTTCTAACGGCAACACAGATACGCAGTATTTT
TRBV2	.	TRBJ2-1	CASSGRSGRDNEQFF	TGTGCCAGCAGTGGAAGGAGCGGACGGGACAATGAGCAGTTCTTC
TRBV5-6	TRBD1	TRBJ1-2	CASSWGTGIEGYGYTF	TGTGCCAGCAGCTGGGGGACAGGGATCGAGGGATATGGCTACACCTTC
TRBV4-1	TRBD1	TRBJ2-7	CASSQDRQGADPSEHEQYF	TGCGCCAGCAGCCAAGATCGCCAGGGGGCCGACCCTTCTGAACACGAGCAGTACTTC
TRBV21-1	.	TRBJ1-2	CASSKPSTGRNGYTF	TGTGCCAGCAGCAAACCTTCTACAGGGAGGAATGGCTACACCTTC